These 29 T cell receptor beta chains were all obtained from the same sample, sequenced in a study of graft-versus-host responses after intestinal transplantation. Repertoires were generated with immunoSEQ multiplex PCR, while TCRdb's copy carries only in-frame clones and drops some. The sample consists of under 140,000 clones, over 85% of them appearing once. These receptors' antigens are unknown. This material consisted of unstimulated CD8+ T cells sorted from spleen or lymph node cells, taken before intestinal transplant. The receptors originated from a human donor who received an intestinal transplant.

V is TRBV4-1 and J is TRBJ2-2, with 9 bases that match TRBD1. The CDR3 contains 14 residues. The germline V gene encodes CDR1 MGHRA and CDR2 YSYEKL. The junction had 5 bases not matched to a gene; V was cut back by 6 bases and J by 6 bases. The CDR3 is CASSNRGLAGELFF. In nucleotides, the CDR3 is TGCGCCAGCAGTAACAGGGGGCTGGCCGGGGAGCTGTTTTTT.

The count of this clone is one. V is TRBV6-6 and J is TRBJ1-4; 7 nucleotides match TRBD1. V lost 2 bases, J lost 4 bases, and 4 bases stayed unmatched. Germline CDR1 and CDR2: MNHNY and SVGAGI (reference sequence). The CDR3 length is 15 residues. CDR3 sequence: CASSYPDRVNEKLFF. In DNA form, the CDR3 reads TGTGCCAGCAGTTACCCCGACAGGGTTAATGAAAAACTGTTTTTT.

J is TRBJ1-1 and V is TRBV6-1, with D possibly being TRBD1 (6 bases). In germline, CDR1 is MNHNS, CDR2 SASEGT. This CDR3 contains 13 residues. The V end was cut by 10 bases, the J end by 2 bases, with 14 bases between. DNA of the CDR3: TGTGCCACCGACGGGGGCCAAAACACTGAAGCTTTCTTT. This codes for CATDGGQNTEAFF.

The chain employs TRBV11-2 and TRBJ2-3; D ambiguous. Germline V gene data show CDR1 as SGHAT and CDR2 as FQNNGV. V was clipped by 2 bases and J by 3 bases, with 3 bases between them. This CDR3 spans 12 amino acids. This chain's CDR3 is CASSLQTDTQYF. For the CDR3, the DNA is TGTGCCAGCAGCTTACAGACAGATACGCAGTATTTT.

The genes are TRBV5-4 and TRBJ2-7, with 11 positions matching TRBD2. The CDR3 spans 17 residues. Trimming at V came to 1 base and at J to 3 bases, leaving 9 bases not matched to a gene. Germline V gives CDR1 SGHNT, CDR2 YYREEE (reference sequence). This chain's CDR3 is CASSLWGAGTSGYEQYF. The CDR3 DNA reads TGTGCCAGCAGCTTGTGGGGGGCCGGGACTAGCGGCTACGAGCAGTACTTC.

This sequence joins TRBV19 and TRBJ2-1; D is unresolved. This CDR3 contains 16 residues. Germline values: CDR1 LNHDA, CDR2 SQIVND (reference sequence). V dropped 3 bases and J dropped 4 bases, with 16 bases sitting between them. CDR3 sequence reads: CASSIGSYIDYNEQFF. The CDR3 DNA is TGTGCCAGTAGTATCGGAAGCTACATCGATTACAATGAGCAGTTCTTC.

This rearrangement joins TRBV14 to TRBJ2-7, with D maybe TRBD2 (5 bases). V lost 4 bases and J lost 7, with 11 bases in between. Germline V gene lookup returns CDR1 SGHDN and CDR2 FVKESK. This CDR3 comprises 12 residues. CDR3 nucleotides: TGTGCCAGCAGCCTGACTACTAGGGAGCAGTACTTC. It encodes CASSLTTREQYF.

CDR3 nucleotide sequence: TGTGCCAGCAGCCCCAAACCGACAGGAAACTATGGCTACACCTTC. This sequence encodes CASSPKPTGNYGYTF. The chain has TRBV27 and TRBJ1-2; D may be TRBD1 (6 bases). V dropped 6 bases and J dropped 2 bases, with 16 bases sitting between them. Germline CDR1 is MNHEY and CDR2 is SMNVEV (reference sequence). The CDR3 is made up of 15 amino acids.

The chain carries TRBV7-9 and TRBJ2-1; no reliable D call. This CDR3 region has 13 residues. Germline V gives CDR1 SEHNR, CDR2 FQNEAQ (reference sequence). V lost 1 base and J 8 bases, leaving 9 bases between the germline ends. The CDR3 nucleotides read TGTGCCAGCAGCTTAGAAGACTGGGATGAGCAGTTCTTC. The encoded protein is CASSLEDWDEQFF.

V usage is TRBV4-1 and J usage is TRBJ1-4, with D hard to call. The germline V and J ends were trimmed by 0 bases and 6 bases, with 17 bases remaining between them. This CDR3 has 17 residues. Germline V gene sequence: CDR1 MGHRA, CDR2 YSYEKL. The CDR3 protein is CASSQDPRPRRDEKLFF. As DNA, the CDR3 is TGCGCCAGCAGCCAAGATCCCCGGCCGCGGAGAGATGAAAAACTGTTTTTT.

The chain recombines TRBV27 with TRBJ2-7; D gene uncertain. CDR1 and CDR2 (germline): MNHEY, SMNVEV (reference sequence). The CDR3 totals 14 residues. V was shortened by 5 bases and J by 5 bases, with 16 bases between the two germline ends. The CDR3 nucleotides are TGTGCCAGCAGTGCGTGGGGAAGTATGCACGAGCAGTACTTC. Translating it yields CASSAWGSMHEQYF.

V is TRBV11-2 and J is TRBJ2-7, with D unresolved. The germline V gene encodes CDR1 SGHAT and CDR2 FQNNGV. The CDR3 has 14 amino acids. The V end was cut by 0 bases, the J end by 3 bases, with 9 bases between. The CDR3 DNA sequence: TGTGCCAGCAGCTTAGAGGTTGGCGTCTACGAGCAGTACTTC. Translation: CASSLEVGVYEQYF. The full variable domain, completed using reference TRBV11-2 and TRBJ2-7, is EAGVAQSPRYKIIEKRQSVAFWCNPISGHATLYWYQQILGQGPKLLIQFQNNGVVDDSQLPKDRFSAERLKGVDSTLKIQPAKLEDSAVYLCASSLEVGVYEQYFGPGTRLTVT.

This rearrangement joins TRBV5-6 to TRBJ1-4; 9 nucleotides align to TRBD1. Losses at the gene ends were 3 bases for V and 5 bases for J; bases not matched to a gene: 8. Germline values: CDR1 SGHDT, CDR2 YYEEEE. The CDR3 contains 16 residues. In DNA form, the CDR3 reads TGTGCCAGCAGCTCTAACAGGGGGCGCTTCAATGAAAAACTGTTTTTT. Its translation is CASSSNRGRFNEKLFF.

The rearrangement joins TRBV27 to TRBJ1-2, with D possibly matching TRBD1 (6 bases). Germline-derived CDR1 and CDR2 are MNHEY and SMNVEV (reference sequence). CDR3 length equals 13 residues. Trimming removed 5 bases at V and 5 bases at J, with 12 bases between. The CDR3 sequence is CASSPQGRYGYTF. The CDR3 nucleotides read TGTGCCAGCAGTCCTCAGGGGAGATATGGCTACACCTTC.

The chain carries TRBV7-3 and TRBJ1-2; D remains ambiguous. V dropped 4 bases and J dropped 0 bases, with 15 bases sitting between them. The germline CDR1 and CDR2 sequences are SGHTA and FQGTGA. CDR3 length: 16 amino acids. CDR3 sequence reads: CASSSWLVEANYGYTF. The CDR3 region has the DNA TGTGCCAGCAGCTCCTGGTTGGTCGAAGCTAACTATGGCTACACCTTC.

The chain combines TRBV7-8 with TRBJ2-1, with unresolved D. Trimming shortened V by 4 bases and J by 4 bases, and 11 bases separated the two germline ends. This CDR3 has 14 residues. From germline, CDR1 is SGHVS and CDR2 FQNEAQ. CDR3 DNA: TGTGCCAGCAGCTCAGACCACTTATACAATGAGCAGTTCTTC. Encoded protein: CASSSDHLYNEQFF.

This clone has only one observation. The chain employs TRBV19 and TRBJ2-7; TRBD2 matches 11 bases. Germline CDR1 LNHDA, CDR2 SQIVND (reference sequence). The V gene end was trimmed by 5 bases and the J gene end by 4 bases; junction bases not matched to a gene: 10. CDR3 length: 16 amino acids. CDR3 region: CASSDSGRAYVYEQYF. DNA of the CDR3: TGTGCCAGTAGTGATAGCGGGAGGGCATATGTGTACGAGCAGTACTTC.

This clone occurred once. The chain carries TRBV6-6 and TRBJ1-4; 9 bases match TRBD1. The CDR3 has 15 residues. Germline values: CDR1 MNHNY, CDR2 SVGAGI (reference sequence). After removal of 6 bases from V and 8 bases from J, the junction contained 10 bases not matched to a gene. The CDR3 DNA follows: TGTGCCAGCAGCGCCGGGACAGGGAGGGAGGAAAAACTGTTTTTT. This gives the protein CASSAGTGREEKLFF.

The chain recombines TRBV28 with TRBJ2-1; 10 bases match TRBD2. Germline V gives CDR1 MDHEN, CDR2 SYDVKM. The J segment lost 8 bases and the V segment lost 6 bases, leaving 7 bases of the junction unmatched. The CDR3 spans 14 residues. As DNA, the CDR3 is TGTGCCAGCAGCCTAGCGGGAGTAGGCGATGAGCAGTTCTTC. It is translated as CASSLAGVGDEQFF.

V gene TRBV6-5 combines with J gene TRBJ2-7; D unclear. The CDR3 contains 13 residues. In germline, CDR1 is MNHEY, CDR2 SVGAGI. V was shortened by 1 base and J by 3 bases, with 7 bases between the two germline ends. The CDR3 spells CASSYLGSYEQYF. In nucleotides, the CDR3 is TGTGCCAGCAGTTACTTAGGCAGCTACGAGCAGTACTTC.

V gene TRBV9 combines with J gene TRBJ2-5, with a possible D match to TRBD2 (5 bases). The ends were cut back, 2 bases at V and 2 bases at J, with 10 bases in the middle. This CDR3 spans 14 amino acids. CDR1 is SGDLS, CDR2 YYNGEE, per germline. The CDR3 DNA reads TGTGCCAGCAGCGTCGGACGGACTCAAGAGACCCAGTACTTC. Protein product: CASSVGRTQETQYF.

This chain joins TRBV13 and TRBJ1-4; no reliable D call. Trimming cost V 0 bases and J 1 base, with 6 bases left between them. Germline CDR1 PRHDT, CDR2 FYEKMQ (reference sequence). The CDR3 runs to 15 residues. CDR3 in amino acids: CASSLGLGTNEKLFF. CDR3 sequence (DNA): TGTGCCAGCAGCTTAGGGCTAGGAACTAATGAAAAACTGTTTTTT.

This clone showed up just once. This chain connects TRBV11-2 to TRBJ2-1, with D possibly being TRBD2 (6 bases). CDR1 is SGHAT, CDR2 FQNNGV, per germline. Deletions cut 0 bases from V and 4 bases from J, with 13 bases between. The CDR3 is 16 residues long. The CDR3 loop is CASSLDGSGPYNEQFF. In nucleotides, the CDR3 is TGTGCCAGCAGCTTAGATGGGAGCGGGCCTTACAATGAGCAGTTCTTC.

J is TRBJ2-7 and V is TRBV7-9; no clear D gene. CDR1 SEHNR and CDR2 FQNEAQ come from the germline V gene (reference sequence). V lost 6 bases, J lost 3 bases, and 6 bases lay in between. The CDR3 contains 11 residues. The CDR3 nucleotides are TGTGCCAGCAGTGACAACTACGAGCAGTACTTC. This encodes CASSDNYEQYF.

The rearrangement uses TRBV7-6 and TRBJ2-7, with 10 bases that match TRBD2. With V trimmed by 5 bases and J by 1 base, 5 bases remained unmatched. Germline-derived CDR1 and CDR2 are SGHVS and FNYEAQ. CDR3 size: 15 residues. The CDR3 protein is CASSPQAGGSYEQYF. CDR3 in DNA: TGTGCCAGCAGCCCCCAAGCGGGAGGGTCCTACGAGCAGTACTTC.

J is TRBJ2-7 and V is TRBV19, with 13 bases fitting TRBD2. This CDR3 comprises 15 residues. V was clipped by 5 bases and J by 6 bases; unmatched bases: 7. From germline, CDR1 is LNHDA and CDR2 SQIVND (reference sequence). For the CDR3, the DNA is TGTGCCAGTAGTCGAGGAGGACTAGCGGGAGTCGAGCAGTACTTC. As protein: CASSRGGLAGVEQYF.

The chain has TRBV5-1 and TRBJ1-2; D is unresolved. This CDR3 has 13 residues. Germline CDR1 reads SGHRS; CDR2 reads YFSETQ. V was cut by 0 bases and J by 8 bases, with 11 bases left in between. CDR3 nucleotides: TGCGCCAGCAGCTTGGACAGACTGGGAGGCTACACCTTC. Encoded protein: CASSLDRLGGYTF.

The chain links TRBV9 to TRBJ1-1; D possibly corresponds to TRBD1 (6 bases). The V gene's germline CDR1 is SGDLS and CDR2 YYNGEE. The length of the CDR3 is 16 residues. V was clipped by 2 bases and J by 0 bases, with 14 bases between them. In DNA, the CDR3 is TGTGCCAGCAGCGTGGCGCCGGGACAAATGAACACTGAAGCTTTCTTT. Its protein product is CASSVAPGQMNTEAFF.

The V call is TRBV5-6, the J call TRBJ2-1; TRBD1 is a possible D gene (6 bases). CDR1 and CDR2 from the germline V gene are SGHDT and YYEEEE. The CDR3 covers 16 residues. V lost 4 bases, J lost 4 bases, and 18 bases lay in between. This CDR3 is CASSPSVGTRYNEQFF. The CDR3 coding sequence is TGTGCCAGCAGCCCCAGTGTAGGGACAAGATACAATGAGCAGTTCTTC.